This record covers a single TCR beta chain. Its antigen is as yet unknown. Treatment: oral pan-JAK inhibitor, 5-10 mg twice daily. Using a FACSAria, the CD4+ and CD8+ T cells were sorted from the PBMCs. Extracted from the samples, RNA was reverse transcribed into cDNA to serve as the sequencing template. Libraries were prepared by immunoSEQ multiplex PCR; TCRdb keeps only in-frame clonotypes and omits some of them. The data show 90,000 to 120,000 clones, 84% seen once. This CDR3 is built from 12 residues. V was pared by 6 bases and J by 5 bases, with 10 bases between. From germline, CDR1 is LNHDA and CDR2 SQIVND (reference sequence). The sample originates from a study of CD8+ T cells in alopecia areata. On the study more broadly: Those treated were given oral tofacitinib at 5 to 10 mg twice daily.

Overall study results and limits: Tofacitinib delivered significant drops in scalp clonality and in expanded CD8+ clones among the top 100.

The sequence derives from a human donor with alopecia areata. The chain joins TRBV19 to TRBJ1-1, with a weak D call TRBD1 (5 bases). Sequencing was performed on CD8+ T cells sorted from blood, taken at week 24, from a patient treated with tofacitinib. The CDR3 here is CASRYQGTEAFF. Here the CDR3 DNA reads TGTGCCAGTAGGTACCAGGGAACTGAAGCTTTCTTT.